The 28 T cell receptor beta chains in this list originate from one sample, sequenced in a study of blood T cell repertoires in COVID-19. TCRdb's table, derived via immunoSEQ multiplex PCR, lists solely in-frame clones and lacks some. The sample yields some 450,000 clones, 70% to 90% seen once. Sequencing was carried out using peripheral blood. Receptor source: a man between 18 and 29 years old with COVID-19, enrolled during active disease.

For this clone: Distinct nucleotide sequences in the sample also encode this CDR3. The CDR3 reads CSVGTGVNYGYTF. In nucleotides, the CDR3 is TGCAGCGTTGGGACAGGGGTAAACTATGGCTACACCTTC. The V call is TRBV29-1, the J call TRBJ1-2; 9 bases align to TRBD1. Germline V CDR1 and CDR2: SQVTM, ANQGSEA. The ends lost 4 bases at V and 2 bases at J; junction bases unmatched: 2. The CDR3 consists of 13 residues.

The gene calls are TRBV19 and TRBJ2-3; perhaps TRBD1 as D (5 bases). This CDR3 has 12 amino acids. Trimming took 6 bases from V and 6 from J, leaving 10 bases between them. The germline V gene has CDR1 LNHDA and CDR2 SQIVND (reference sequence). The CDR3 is CASSHTGDTQYF. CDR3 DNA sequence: TGTGCCAGTAGCCACACAGGTGATACGCAGTATTTT.

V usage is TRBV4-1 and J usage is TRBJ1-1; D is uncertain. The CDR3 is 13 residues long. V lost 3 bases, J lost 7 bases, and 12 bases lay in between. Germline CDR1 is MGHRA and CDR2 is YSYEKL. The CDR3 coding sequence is TGCGCCAGCAGCCATTCGACGGCTAGTGAAGCTTTCTTT. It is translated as CASSHSTASEAFF.

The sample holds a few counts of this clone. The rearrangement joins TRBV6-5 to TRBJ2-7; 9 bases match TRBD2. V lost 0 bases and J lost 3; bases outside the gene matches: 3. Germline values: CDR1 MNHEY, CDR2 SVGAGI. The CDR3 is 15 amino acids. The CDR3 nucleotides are TGTGCCAGCAGTTACTCTAGCGGGAGACTCTACGAGCAGTACTTC. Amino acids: CASSYSSGRLYEQYF.

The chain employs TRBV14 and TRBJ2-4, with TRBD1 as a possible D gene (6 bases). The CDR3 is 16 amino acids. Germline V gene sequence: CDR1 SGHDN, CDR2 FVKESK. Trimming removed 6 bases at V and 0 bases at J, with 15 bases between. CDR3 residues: CASSRHSRGAKNIQYF. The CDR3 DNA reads TGTGCCAGCAGTAGGCATTCCAGGGGAGCCAAAAACATTCAGTACTTC.

Here the CDR3 DNA reads TGTGCCTCCAAAGGGGCCCCGGACTATGGCTACACCTTC. Translated: CASKGAPDYGYTF. The V gene is TRBV6-5, the J gene TRBJ1-2, with D perhaps matching TRBD1 (5 bases). Between the trimmed V and J ends, which lost 11 bases and 3 bases, there was a span of 16 bases. This CDR3 has 13 residues. Germline V gene data show CDR1 as MNHEY and CDR2 as SVGAGI.

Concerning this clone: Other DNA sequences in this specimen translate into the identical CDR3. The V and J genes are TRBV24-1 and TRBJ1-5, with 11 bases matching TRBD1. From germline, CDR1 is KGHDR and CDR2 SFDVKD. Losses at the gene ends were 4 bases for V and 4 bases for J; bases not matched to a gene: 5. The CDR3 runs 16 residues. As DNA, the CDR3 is TGTGCCACCAGTGACTCCGGGACAGGGGGGAATCAGCCCCAGCATTTT. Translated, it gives CATSDSGTGGNQPQHF.

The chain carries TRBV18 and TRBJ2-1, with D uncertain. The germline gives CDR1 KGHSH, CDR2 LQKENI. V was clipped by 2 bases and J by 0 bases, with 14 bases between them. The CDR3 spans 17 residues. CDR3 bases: TGTGCCAGCTCACCATCCAGTTCTTTAAGCTCCTACAATGAGCAGTTCTTC. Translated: CASSPSSSLSSYNEQFF.

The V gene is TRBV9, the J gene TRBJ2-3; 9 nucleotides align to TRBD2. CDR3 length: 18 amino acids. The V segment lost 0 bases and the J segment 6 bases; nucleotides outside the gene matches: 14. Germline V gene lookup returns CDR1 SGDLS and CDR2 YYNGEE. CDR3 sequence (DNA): TGTGCCAGCAGCGTAGATGAGACGGCGGGGGGGCCTAGGGATACGCAGTATTTT. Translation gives CASSVDETAGGPRDTQYF.

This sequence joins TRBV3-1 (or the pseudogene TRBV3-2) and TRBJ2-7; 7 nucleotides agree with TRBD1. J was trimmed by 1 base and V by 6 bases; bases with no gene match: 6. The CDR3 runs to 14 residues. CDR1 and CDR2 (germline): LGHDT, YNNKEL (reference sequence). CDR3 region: CASRSRDRSYEQYF. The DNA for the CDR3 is TGTGCCAGCAGAAGCCGGGACAGATCCTACGAGCAGTACTTC.

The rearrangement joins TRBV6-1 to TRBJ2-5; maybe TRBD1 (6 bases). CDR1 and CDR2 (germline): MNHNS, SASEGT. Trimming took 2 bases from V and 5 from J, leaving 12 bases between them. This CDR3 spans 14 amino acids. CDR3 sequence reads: CASSESGHGETQYF. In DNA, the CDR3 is TGTGCCAGCAGTGAATCGGGACATGGGGAGACCCAGTACTTC.

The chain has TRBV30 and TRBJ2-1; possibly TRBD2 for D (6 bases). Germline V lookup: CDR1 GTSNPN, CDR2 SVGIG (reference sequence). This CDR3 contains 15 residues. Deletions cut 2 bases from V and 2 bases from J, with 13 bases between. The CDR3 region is CAWSSLSGPYNEQFF. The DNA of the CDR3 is TGTGCCTGGAGTTCCCTCAGCGGGCCCTACAATGAGCAGTTCTTC. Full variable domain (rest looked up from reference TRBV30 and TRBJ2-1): SQTIHQWPATLVQPVGSPLSLECTVEGTSNPNLYWYRQAAGRGLQLLFYSVGIGQISSEVPQNLSASRPQDRQFILSSKKLLLSDSGFYLCAWSSLSGPYNEQFFGPGTRLTVL.

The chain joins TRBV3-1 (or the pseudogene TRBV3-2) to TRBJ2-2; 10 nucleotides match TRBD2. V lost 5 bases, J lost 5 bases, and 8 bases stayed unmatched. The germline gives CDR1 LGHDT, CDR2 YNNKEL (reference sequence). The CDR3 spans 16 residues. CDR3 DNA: TGTGCCAGCAGCATAAGCGGGGGGGCCGGGACCGGGGAGCTGTTTTTT. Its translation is CASSISGGAGTGELFF.

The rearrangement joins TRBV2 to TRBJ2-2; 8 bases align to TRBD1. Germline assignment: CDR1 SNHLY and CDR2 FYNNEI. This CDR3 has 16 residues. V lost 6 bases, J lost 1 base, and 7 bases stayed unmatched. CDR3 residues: CASSVPQGVNTGELFF. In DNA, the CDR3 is TGTGCCAGCAGCGTCCCACAGGGGGTGAACACCGGGGAGCTGTTTTTT. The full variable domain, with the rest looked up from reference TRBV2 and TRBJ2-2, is EPEVTQTPSHQVTQMGQEVILRCVPISNHLYFYWYRQILGQKVEFLVSFYNNEISEKSEIFDDQFSVERPDGSNFTLKIRSTKLEDSAMYFCASSVPQGVNTGELFFGEGSRLTVL.

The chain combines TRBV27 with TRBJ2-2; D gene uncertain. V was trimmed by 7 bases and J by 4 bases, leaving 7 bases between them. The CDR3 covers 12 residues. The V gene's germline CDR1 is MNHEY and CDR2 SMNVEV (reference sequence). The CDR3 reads CASMGSTGELFF. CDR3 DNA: TGTGCCAGCATGGGCAGCACCGGGGAGCTGTTTTTT.

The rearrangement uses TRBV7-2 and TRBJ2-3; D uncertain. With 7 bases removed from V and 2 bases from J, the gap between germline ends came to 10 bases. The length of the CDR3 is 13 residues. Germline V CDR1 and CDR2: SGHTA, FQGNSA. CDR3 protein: CASTAAPTDTQYF. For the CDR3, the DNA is TGTGCCAGCACGGCGGCCCCCACAGATACGCAGTATTTT.

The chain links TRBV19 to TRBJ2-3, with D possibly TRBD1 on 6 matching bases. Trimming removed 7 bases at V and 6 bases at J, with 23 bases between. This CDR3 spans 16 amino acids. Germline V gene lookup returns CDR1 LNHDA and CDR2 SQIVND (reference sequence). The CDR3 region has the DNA TGTGCCAGTATCAACCGGAAGGGAGACACAGGGGATACGCAGTATTTT. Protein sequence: CASINRKGDTGDTQYF. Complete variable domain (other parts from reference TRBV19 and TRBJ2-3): DGGITQSPKYLFRKEGQNVTLSCEQNLNHDAMYWYRQDPGQGLRLIYYSQIVNDFQKGDIAEGYSVSREKKESFPLTVTSAQKNPTAFYLCASINRKGDTGDTQYFGPGTRLTVL.

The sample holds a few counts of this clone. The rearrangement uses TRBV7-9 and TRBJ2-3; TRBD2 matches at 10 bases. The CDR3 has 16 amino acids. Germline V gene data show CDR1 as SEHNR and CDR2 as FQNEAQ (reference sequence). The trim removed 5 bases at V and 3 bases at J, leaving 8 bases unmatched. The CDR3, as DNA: TGTGCCAGCAGCCAACTAGCGGGAAGGAGTACAGATACGCAGTATTTT. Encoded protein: CASSQLAGRSTDTQYF. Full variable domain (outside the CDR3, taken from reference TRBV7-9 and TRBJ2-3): DTGVSQNPRHKITKRGQNVTFRCDPISEHNRLYWYRQTLGQGPEFLTYFQNEAQLEKSRLLSDRFSAERPKGSFSTLEIQRTEQGDSAMYLCASSQLAGRSTDTQYFGPGTRLTVL.

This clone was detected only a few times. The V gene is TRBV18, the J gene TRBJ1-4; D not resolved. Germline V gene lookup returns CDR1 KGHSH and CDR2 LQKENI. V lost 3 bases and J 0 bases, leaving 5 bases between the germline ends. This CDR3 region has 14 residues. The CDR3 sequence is CASSPSATNEKLFF. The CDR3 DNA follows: TGTGCCAGCTCACCGAGTGCAACTAATGAAAAACTGTTTTTT.

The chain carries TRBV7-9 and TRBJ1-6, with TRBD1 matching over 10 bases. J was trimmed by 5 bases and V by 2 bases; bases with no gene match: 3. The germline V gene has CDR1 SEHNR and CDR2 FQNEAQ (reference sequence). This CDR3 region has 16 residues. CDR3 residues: CASSLYGQGDNSPLHF. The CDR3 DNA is TGTGCCAGCAGCTTATATGGACAGGGGGATAATTCACCCCTCCACTTT.

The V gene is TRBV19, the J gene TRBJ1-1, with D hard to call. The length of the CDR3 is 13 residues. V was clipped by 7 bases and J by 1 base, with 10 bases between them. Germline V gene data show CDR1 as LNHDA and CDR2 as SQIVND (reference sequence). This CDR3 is CASTLRGNTEAFF. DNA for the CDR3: TGTGCCAGTACGTTAAGAGGGAACACTGAAGCTTTCTTT.

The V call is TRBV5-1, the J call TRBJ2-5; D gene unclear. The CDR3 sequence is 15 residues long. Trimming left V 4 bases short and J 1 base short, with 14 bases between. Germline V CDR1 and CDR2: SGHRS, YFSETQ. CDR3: CASSRLGASQETQYF. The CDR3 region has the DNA TGCGCCAGCAGCCGCCTAGGCGCGAGCCAAGAGACCCAGTACTTC.

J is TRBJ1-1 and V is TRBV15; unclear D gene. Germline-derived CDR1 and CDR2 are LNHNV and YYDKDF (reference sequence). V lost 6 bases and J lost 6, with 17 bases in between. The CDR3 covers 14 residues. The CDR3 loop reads CATSDNGERPEAFF. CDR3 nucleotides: TGTGCCACCAGTGACAACGGGGAGCGACCTGAAGCTTTCTTT. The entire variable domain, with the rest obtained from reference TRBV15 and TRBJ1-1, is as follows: DAMVIQNPRYQVTQFGKPVTLSCSQTLNHNVMYWYQQKSSQAPKLLFHYYDKDFNNEADTPDNFQSRRPNTSFCFLDIRSPGLGDTAMYLCATSDNGERPEAFFGQGTRLTVV.

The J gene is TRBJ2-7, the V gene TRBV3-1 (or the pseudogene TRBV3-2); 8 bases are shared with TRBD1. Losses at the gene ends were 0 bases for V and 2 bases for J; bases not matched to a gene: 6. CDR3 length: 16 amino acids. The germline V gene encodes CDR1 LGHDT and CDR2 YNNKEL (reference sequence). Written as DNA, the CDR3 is TGTGCCAGCAGCCAAGATTTGACACAGGGGGCCTACGAGCAGTACTTC. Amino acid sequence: CASSQDLTQGAYEQYF.

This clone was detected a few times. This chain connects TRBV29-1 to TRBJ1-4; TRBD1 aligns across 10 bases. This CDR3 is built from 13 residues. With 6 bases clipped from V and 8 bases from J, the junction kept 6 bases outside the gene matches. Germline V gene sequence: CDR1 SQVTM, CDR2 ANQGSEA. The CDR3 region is CSVPGTGDEKLFF. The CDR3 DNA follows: TGCAGCGTACCCGGGACAGGGGACGAAAAACTGTTTTTT.

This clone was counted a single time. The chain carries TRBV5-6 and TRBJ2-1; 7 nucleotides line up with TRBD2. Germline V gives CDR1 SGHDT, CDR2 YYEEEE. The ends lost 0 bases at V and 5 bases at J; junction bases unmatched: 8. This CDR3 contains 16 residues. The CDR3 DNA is TGTGCCAGCAGCTTGGTATTCCGACTAGCTAACAATGAGCAGTTCTTC. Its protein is CASSLVFRLANNEQFF.

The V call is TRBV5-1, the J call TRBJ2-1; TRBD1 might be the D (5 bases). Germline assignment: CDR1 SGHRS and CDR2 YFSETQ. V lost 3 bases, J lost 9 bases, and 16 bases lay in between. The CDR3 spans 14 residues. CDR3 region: CASSSEYPQGEQFF. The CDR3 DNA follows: TGCGCCAGCAGCTCGGAGTATCCGCAGGGTGAGCAGTTCTTC.

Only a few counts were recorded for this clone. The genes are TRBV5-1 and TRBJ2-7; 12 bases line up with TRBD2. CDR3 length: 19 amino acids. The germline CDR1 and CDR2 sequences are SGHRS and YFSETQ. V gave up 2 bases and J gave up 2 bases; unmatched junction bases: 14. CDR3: CASSLRTSGNLLKTYEQYF. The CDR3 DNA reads TGCGCCAGCAGCTTACGGACTAGCGGGAACCTGCTTAAAACCTACGAGCAGTACTTC.